This T cell receptor beta chain was recorded in a study of T cell responses to AZD1222 COVID-19 vaccine. Study-wide points: The CD4 TCRs associated with vaccination extended across spike and predominated at 160-218 and 743-854. Spike-specific TCR breadth and depth both grew after two AZD1222 doses. Donors, mostly white British, included more females; clonal diversity was possibly underestimated.

This clone occurred once. Its antigen is still unknown. TCRdb keeps only in-frame clones here, not all; method: immunoSEQ multiplex PCR. Among about 200,000 clones listed, around 94% were seen once. Per germline, CDR1 SGHRS and CDR2 YFSETQ. V dropped 3 bases and J dropped 2 bases, with 12 bases sitting between them. This CDR3 has 14 residues. The sequenced sample was peripheral blood, obtained 28 days after the second dose of the MenACWY control vaccine. This clonotype was sampled from an adult who received the MenACWY meningococcal vaccine as a control. This rearrangement joins TRBV5-1 to TRBJ2-7; D ambiguous. CDR3 in DNA: TGCGCCAGCAGCTCCGTGGGGTTCACCTACGAGCAGTACTTC. Protein product: CASSSVGFTYEQYF.